Presented here are 23 T cell receptor beta chains from one specimen sequenced in a study of blood T cell repertoires in COVID-19. Clones were sequenced by immunoSEQ multiplex PCR, and TCRdb holds only the in-frame ones, with some missing. Of a few hundred thousand clones listed, approximately 90% are singletons. Sequenced input: peripheral blood. The receptors were sampled from a woman between 40 and 50 years old who had recovered from COVID-19.

The chain links TRBV29-1 to TRBJ2-1; the match to TRBD2 covers 10 bases. J was trimmed by 15 bases and V by 5 bases; bases with no gene match: 10. The CDR3 sequence is 12 residues long. CDR1 SQVTM and CDR2 ANQGSEA come from the germline V gene. The CDR3 region is CSVKMPLAGAFF. The CDR3 coding sequence is TGCAGCGTTAAAATGCCCCTAGCGGGGGCGTTCTTC.

Only a few counts were recorded for this clone. This sequence joins TRBV14 and TRBJ1-2; the D is unclear. The CDR3 contains 13 residues. V was cut by 4 bases and J by 8 bases, with 14 bases left in between. CDR1 is SGHDN, CDR2 FVKESK, per germline. CDR3 sequence reads: CASSPGFRWGYTF. CDR3 sequence (DNA): TGTGCCAGCAGCCCGGGATTTCGGTGGGGCTACACCTTC.

This chain links TRBV15 with TRBJ2-1; D perhaps matches TRBD1 (7 bases). The CDR3 loop spans 16 amino acids. Trimming cost V 3 bases and J 7 bases, with 19 bases left between them. Germline V CDR1 and CDR2: LNHNV, YYDKDF (reference sequence). CDR3 nucleotides: TGTGCCACCAGCAGCCCAGGACTACCCAGGGGGAATGAGCAGTTCTTC. This gives the protein CATSSPGLPRGNEQFF.

V and J are TRBV7-9 and TRBJ1-5, with TRBD1 identical over 7 bases. Germline V gene data show CDR1 as SEHNR and CDR2 as FQNEAQ (reference sequence). The CDR3 has 14 residues. The trim removed 5 bases at V and 1 base at J, leaving 2 bases unmatched. DNA for the CDR3: TGTGCCAGCAGCGGACAGGCAAGCAATCAGCCCCAGCATTTT. Residues: CASSGQASNQPQHF.

This clone appeared once. The rearrangement joins TRBV11-2 to TRBJ1-4, with 7 positions matching TRBD1. V lost 5 bases and J lost 5; bases outside the gene matches: 8. The CDR3 extends over 15 amino acids. From germline, CDR1 is SGHAT and CDR2 FQNNGV. The chain's CDR3 is CASSPSGQKNEKLFF. The CDR3 nucleotides are TGTGCCAGCAGCCCTTCGGGACAGAAAAATGAAAAACTGTTTTTT.

The chain carries TRBV10-3 and TRBJ2-3, with D tentatively TRBD2 (7 bases). In germline, CDR1 is ENHRY, CDR2 SYGVKD. Between the trimmed V and J ends, which lost 2 bases and 6 bases, there was a span of 21 bases. The CDR3 length is 17 residues. The CDR3 here is CAISELGASRRGDTQYF. The CDR3 DNA sequence: TGTGCCATCAGTGAGCTGGGGGCTAGCCGGCGGGGGGATACGCAGTATTTT.

The chain combines TRBV5-1 with TRBJ2-2; no definite D call. V lost 3 bases and J 3 bases, leaving 9 bases between the germline ends. The CDR3 is made up of 14 amino acids. Germline values: CDR1 SGHRS, CDR2 YFSETQ. The CDR3 protein is CASSSPEYTGELFF. DNA for the CDR3: TGCGCCAGCAGCTCCCCCGAGTACACCGGGGAGCTGTTTTTT.

The V call is TRBV6-5, the J call TRBJ1-2, with D perhaps TRBD1 (6 bases). V lost 2 bases and J lost 8, with 12 bases in between. Germline assignment: CDR1 MNHEY and CDR2 SVGAGI. CDR3 length: 13 amino acids. The CDR3 reads CASSYGNRVGYTF. The CDR3 nucleotides are TGTGCCAGCAGTTACGGGAACAGGGTCGGCTACACCTTC.

The J gene is TRBJ2-5, the V gene TRBV5-1, with D perhaps matching TRBD1 (6 bases). Germline CDR1 and CDR2: SGHRS and YFSETQ. Trimming removed 4 bases at V and 2 bases at J, with 15 bases between. The CDR3 spans 15 residues. CDR3 DNA sequence: TGCGCCAGCAGCACTAACAGGGCCCCTCAAGAGACCCAGTACTTC. It codes for CASSTNRAPQETQYF.

The rearrangement joins TRBV19 to TRBJ2-7; D gene uncertain. Trimming left V 7 bases short and J 2 bases short, with 15 bases between. The CDR3 sequence is 14 residues long. Germline values: CDR1 LNHDA, CDR2 SQIVND (reference sequence). The CDR3 DNA follows: TGTGCCAGTACCAAACCGGGTTACCCCTACGAGCAGTACTTC. Encoded protein: CASTKPGYPYEQYF.

The rearrangement links TRBV19 to TRBJ1-2, with 8 bases aligning to TRBD1. CDR1 LNHDA and CDR2 SQIVND come from the germline V gene (reference sequence). The CDR3 spans 14 residues. Trimming cost V 7 bases and J 8 bases; bases outside gene matches: 12. Here the CDR3 reads CASNQQGEGGGYTF. Written as DNA, the CDR3 is TGTGCCAGTAACCAACAGGGGGAAGGAGGGGGCTACACCTTC. The variable domain in full, with the rest retrieved from reference TRBV19 and TRBJ1-2, is DGGITQSPKYLFRKEGQNVTLSCEQNLNHDAMYWYRQDPGQGLRLIYYSQIVNDFQKGDIAEGYSVSREKKESFPLTVTSAQKNPTAFYLCASNQQGEGGGYTFGSGTRLTVV.

This chain connects TRBV21-1 to TRBJ2-7; TRBD2 was called by the table and not checked on the DNA. TRBV21-1 is shown as a pseudogene. The CDR3 has 16 amino acids. The CDR3 loop reads CASSNSRGAQPYEQYV. The CDR3 nucleotides read TGTGCCAGCAGCAATTCCCGGGGGGCCCAACCCTACGAGCAGTACGTC.

The rearrangement joins TRBV5-4 to TRBJ2-7, with 12 bases matching TRBD1. V trimming: 4 bases; J trimming: 2 bases; junction bases outside the gene matches: 1. This CDR3 region has 14 residues. Per the germline V gene, CDR1 is SGHNT and CDR2 is YYREEE (reference sequence). The CDR3 loop reads CASSRDRGPYEQYF. The CDR3 DNA is TGTGCCAGCAGCCGGGACAGGGGGCCCTACGAGCAGTACTTC.

The chain has TRBV5-1 and TRBJ2-5; perhaps TRBD2 as D (5 bases). The CDR3 contains 16 residues. In germline, CDR1 is SGHRS, CDR2 YFSETQ. Trimming cost V 0 bases and J 0 bases, with 12 bases left between them. The CDR3 DNA follows: TGCGCCAGCAGCTTGGGGGCGGCGGGCCACCAAGAGACCCAGTACTTC. The encoded protein is CASSLGAAGHQETQYF.

The chain combines TRBV29-1 with TRBJ1-1; D remains ambiguous. Trimming took 6 bases from V and 1 from J, leaving 15 bases between them. Looked up from germline, CDR1 is SQVTM and CDR2 is ANQGSEA. This CDR3 spans 14 amino acids. CDR3 sequence: CSVRGGGRNTEAFF. The CDR3 DNA reads as TGCAGCGTACGTGGTGGAGGGCGGAACACTGAAGCTTTCTTT.

This chain joins TRBV27 and TRBJ1-1; 7 bases match TRBD1. This CDR3 has 14 residues. Trimming cost V 7 bases and J 0 bases; bases outside gene matches: 5. Germline assignment: CDR1 MNHEY and CDR2 SMNVEV (reference sequence). Here the CDR3 DNA reads TGTGCCAGCACGCAGGGGGGAATGAACACTGAAGCTTTCTTT. Translated: CASTQGGMNTEAFF.

Here the CDR3 DNA reads TGTGCCAGCAGCTGGAGCGGAGGGGTCCCTTACGAGCAGTACTTC. Translation gives CASSWSGGVPYEQYF. The rearrangement uses TRBV7-2 and TRBJ2-7; D perhaps matches TRBD2 (6 bases). Trimming stripped 4 bases from V and 4 bases from J, with 17 bases between. Germline loops: CDR1 SGHTA, CDR2 FQGNSA. CDR3 length: 15 amino acids.

V is TRBV5-5 and J is TRBJ1-2; D is unclear. V dropped 0 bases and J dropped 2 bases, with 11 bases sitting between them. Germline V lookup: CDR1 SGHKS, CDR2 YYEKEE (reference sequence). This CDR3 has 15 amino acids. The CDR3 here is CASSLAVWENYGYTF. The DNA for the CDR3 is TGTGCCAGCAGCTTGGCCGTTTGGGAGAACTATGGCTACACCTTC.

The chain has TRBV9 and TRBJ1-2; maybe TRBD1 (5 bases). V lost 1 base and J 5 bases, leaving 12 bases between the germline ends. The CDR3 spans 14 residues. CDR1 SGDLS and CDR2 YYNGEE come from the germline V gene. The CDR3: CASSVSGGAYGYTF. The DNA of the CDR3 is TGTGCCAGCAGCGTAAGCGGCGGGGCGTATGGCTACACCTTC. The full variable domain, with the rest looked up from reference TRBV9 and TRBJ1-2, is DSGVTQTPKHLITATGQRVTLRCSPRSGDLSVYWYQQSLDQGLQFLIQYYNGEERAKGNILERFSAQQFPDLHSELNLSSLELGDSALYFCASSVSGGAYGYTFGSGTRLTVV.

V is TRBV6-5 and J is TRBJ2-3; D is perhaps TRBD2 (6 bases). V gave up 7 bases and J gave up 1 base, with 12 bases separating them. The germline gives CDR1 MNHEY, CDR2 SVGAGI. The CDR3 consists of 14 residues. The CDR3 sequence: CASTRSGRTDTQYF. The DNA for the CDR3 is TGTGCCAGCACCCGTAGCGGCCGCACAGATACGCAGTATTTT.

The chain couples TRBV18 to TRBJ2-1, with 11 positions matching TRBD2. Per germline, CDR1 KGHSH and CDR2 LQKENI. CDR3 length: 15 residues. Germline trimming cut 3 bases from V and 3 bases from J; bases unmatched to any gene: 1. CDR3 residues: CASSPTSGNYNEQFF. Written as DNA, the CDR3 is TGTGCCAGCTCACCGACTAGCGGGAACTACAATGAGCAGTTCTTC.

The chain uses TRBV5-3 and TRBJ2-1; tentatively, D is TRBD1 (6 bases). TRBV5-3 is noted as an ORF with a role that remains uncertain. Trimming pared 3 bases from V and 10 bases from J, leaving 8 bases between. The CDR3 covers 11 residues. The CDR3 reads CARSSQGEQFF. CDR3 nucleotides: TGTGCCAGAAGCTCCCAGGGGGAGCAGTTCTTC.

The rearrangement joins TRBV27 to TRBJ2-5; 7 positions match TRBD1. V gave up 11 bases and J gave up 4 bases; unmatched junction bases: 10. This CDR3 comprises 13 residues. Germline V gene sequence: CDR1 MNHEY, CDR2 SMNVEV (reference sequence). This chain's CDR3 is CAALDRAGETQYF. The CDR3 DNA reads TGTGCCGCACTCGACAGGGCGGGAGAGACCCAGTACTTC.